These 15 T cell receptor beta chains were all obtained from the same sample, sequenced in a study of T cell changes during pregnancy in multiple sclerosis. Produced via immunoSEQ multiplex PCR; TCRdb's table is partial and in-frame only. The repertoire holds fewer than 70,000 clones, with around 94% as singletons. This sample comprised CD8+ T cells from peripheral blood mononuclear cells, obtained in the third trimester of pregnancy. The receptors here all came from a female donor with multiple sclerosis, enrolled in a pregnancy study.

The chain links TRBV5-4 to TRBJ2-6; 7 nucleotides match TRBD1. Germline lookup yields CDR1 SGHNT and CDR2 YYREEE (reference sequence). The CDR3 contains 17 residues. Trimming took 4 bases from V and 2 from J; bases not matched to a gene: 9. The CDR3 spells CASSRPGTVAGANVLTF. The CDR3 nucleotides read TGTGCCAGCAGCCGCCCAGGGACAGTTGCTGGGGCCAACGTCCTGACTTTC.

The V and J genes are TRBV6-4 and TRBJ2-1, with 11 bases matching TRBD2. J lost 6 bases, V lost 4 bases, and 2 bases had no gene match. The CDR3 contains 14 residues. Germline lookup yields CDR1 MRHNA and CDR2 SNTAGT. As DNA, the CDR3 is TGTGCCAGCAGTGCCGGGACTAGCGGCAATGAGCAGTTCTTC. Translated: CASSAGTSGNEQFF.

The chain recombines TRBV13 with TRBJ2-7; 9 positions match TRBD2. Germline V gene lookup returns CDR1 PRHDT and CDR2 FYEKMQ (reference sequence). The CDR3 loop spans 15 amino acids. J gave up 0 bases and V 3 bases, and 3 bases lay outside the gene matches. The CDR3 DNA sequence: TGTGCCAGCAGCTTCTTGCGGGGGGGCTCCTACGAGCAGTACTTC. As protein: CASSFLRGGSYEQYF.

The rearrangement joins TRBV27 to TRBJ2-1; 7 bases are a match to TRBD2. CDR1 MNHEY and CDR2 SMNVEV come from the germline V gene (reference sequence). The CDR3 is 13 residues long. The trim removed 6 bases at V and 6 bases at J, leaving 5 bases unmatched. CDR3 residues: CASSLGGFNEQFF. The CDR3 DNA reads TGTGCCAGCAGCCTGGGGGGGTTCAATGAGCAGTTCTTC.

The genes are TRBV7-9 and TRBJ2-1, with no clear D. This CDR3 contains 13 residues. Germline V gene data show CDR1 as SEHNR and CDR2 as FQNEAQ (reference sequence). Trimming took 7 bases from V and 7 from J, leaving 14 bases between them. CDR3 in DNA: TGTGCCAGCACCCGTTCCCTAAGTAATGAGCAGTTCTTC. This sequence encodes CASTRSLSNEQFF. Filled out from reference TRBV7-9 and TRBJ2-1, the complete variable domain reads DTGVSQNPRHKITKRGQNVTFRCDPISEHNRLYWYRQTLGQGPEFLTYFQNEAQLEKSRLLSDRFSAERPKGSFSTLEIQRTEQGDSAMYLCASTRSLSNEQFFGPGTRLTVL.

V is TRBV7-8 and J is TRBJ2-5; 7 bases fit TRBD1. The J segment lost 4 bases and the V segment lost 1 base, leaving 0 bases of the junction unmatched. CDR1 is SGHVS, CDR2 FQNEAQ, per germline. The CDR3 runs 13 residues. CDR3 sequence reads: CASSLDRGETQYF. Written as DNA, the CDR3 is TGTGCCAGCAGCTTAGACAGGGGAGAGACCCAGTACTTC.

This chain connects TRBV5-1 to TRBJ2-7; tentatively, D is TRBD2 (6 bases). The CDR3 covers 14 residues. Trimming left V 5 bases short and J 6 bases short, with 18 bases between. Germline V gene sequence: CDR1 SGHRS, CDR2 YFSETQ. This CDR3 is CASREGQLGFEQYF. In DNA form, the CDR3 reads TGCGCCAGCAGGGAGGGGCAGCTGGGGTTCGAGCAGTACTTC.

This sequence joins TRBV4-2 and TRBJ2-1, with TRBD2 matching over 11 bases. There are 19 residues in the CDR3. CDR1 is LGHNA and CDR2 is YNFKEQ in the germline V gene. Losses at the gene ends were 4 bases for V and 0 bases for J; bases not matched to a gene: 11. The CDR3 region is CASSPVRLAGGLSYNEQFF. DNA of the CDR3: TGTGCCAGCAGCCCCGTCAGGCTAGCGGGAGGCCTCTCCTACAATGAGCAGTTCTTC.

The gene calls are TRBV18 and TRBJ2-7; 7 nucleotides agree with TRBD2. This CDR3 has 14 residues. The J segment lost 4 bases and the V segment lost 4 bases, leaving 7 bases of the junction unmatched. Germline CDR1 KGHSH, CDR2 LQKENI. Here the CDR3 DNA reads TGTGCCAGCTCACGGGAGGGAACGGGATACGAGCAGTACTTC. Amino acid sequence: CASSREGTGYEQYF.

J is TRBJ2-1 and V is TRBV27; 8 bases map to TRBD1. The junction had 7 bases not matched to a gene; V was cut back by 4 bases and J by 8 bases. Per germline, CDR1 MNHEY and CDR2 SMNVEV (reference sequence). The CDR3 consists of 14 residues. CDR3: CASSSWTGSDEQFF. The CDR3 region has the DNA TGTGCCAGCAGTTCTTGGACAGGGAGCGATGAGCAGTTCTTC.

CDR3 DNA: TGCGCCAGCAGCCAAGATTGGGGACAGAACACTGAAGCTTTCTTT. Its protein product is CASSQDWGQNTEAFF. The rearrangement joins TRBV4-1 to TRBJ1-1; possible D gene TRBD1, 6 bases. Germline lookup yields CDR1 MGHRA and CDR2 YSYEKL. The CDR3 covers 15 residues. Trimming took 0 bases from V and 1 from J, leaving 9 bases between them.

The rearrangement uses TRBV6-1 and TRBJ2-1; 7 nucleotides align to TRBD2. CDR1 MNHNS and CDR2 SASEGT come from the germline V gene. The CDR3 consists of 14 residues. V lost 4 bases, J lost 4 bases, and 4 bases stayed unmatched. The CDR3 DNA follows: TGTGCCAGCAGTGTGAAGCGGGAATACAATGAGCAGTTCTTC. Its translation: CASSVKREYNEQFF.

CDR3 residues: CAWSVRWADIKNTEAFF. DNA of the CDR3: TGTGCCTGGAGTGTAAGGTGGGCAGATATTAAGAACACTGAAGCTTTCTTT. The chain recombines TRBV30 with TRBJ1-1; D ambiguous. The germline V and J ends were trimmed by 0 bases and 1 base, with 18 bases remaining between them. This CDR3 spans 17 amino acids. Per the germline V gene, CDR1 is GTSNPN and CDR2 is SVGIG (reference sequence).

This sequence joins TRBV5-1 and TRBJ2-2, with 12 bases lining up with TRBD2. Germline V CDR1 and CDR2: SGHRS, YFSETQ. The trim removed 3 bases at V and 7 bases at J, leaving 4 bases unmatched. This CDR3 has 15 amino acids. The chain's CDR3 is CASSSSGRAGGELFF. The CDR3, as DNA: TGCGCCAGCAGCTCTAGCGGGAGGGCCGGCGGGGAGCTGTTTTTT.

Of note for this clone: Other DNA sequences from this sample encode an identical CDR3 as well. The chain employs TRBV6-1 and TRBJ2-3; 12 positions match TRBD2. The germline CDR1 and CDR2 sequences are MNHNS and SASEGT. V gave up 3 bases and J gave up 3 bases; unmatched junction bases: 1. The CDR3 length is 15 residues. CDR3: CASSEGTSGTDTQYF. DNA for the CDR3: TGTGCCAGCAGTGAGGGGACTAGCGGGACAGATACGCAGTATTTT.